The TCR beta chain described here comes from a study of T cell changes during pregnancy in multiple sclerosis. Some clones are missing from TCRdb's copy, which holds only in-frame ones; the method was immunoSEQ multiplex PCR. The sample has roughly 100,000 clones; 90% to 95% are singletons. Germline trimming cut 7 bases from V and 3 bases from J; bases unmatched to any gene: 10. Germline loops: CDR1 SGHNT, CDR2 YYREEE (reference sequence). CDR3 length equals 15 residues. The source is a female donor in good health, enrolled as a control in a pregnancy study. This specimen was peripheral blood, taken after pregnancy. The chain employs TRBV5-4 and TRBJ2-1; TRBD2 agrees at 7 bases. The CDR3, as DNA: TGTGCCAGCGCCGTGGGGTGGGGGGGCTACAATGAGCAGTTCTTC. It is translated as CASAVGWGGYNEQFF.